This T cell receptor beta chain was captured in a study of OX40 agonist ivuxolimab in advanced cancers. With autoimmune disease history or systemic immunosuppression, patients were excluded. General study results and limits: Antigen specificity remained undetermined for the expanded peripheral T cells. In general, CD8+ T cells held more expanded clones than CD4+ did, on average.

The CDR3 runs to 17 residues. Germline values: CDR1 SGDLS, CDR2 YYNGEE. V shed 4 bases and J 5 bases; nucleotides not matched to a gene: 15. Here immunoSEQ multiplex PCR was the method, and the copy in TCRdb shows in-frame clones only, minus some. The table has 100,000 or so clones, about nine tenths seen once. This clone was counted between two and nine times. The antigen remains unidentified. The source material was CD4+ or CD8+ T cells sorted from blood, sampled in a trial of the OX40 agonist ivuxolimab. The chain is built from TRBV9 and TRBJ1-1; the match to TRBD1 covers 9 bases. This TCR derives from an adult with an advanced solid tumor such as melanoma, head and neck, liver or kidney cancer. The CDR3 DNA reads as TGTGCCAGCAGCCCCCATCCTTTGACAGGGGGGGGTACTGAAGCTTTCTTT. Protein product: CASSPHPLTGGGTEAFF.